Listed here is a single TCR beta chain. These data come from a study of T cell changes during pregnancy in multiple sclerosis. Measured with immunoSEQ multiplex PCR; TCRdb has only the in-frame clones, and not every one. The table has roughly 87,000 clones, over 80% seen once. The source material was PBMCs, sampled in the first trimester of pregnancy. This receptor was identified in a female donor in good health, serving as a control in a pregnancy study. Some clones in this sample may be carry-over from other donors' samples.

The CDR3 sequence is CAIRTSGEETQYF. Written as DNA, the CDR3 is TGTGCCATACGGACTAGCGGGGAAGAGACCCAGTACTTC. The V call is TRBV19, the J call TRBJ2-5; 12 bases map to TRBD2. The CDR3 runs to 13 residues. In germline, CDR1 is LNHDA, CDR2 SQIVND (reference sequence). Trimming at V came to 10 bases and at J to 3 bases, leaving 3 bases not matched to a gene.